This T cell receptor beta chain was sequenced in a study of blood T cell repertoires in COVID-19 (dated by TCRdb to about 2020). Study-level background: Collaborator samples came from the United States, Italy and Spain and covered acute and convalescent phases of COVID-19. The material from the prospective study consisted of cDNA or gDNA derived from T cells, B-cell-depleted T cells, or PBMCs. The dataset comprised deeply sampled blood TCRbeta repertoires from subjects exposed to, actively infected with, or recovered from COVID-19. The repertoires were released in a freely available public database meant as a resource for research on the immune response to SARS-CoV-2. The samples were drawn from the first 160 participants of the ongoing ImmuneRACE study and from some 1,300 subjects provided by 6 global collaborators. Nearly every sample came with metadata listing a de-identified subject ID, COVID-19 status, age in years and sex. Where available, HLA class I and class II types were obtained from metadata supplied by the sample provider rather than from assay-based typing. Beyond this particular receptor, the publication reports: The amount of clinical and demographic metadata varied by source and participant and was provided uncurated.

Whole blood was collected in K2EDTA tubes by collaborating institutions according to the institutions' own protocols. For TCRbeta analysis, collaborators shipped samples as frozen whole blood, isolated PBMCs, or DNA extracted from either of those sample types. TCRbeta CDR3 regions were amplified from genomic DNA using the immunoSEQ Assay, a bias-controlled multiplex PCR. As for how the authors treated the data: Nucleated cell counts per sample were estimated from amplification of reference gene primers within the assay. To quantify the absolute abundance of each unique TCRbeta CDR3 rearrangement, sequence reads were collapsed and filtered. For each sample, productive Simpson clonality was calculated by taking the square root of Simpson's diversity index across productive rearrangements. TCRdb took over this immuneACCESS table, retaining in-frame rearrangements with V and J assigned. Such tables are incomplete; in checked studies, under half of the missing clones stem from an unresolved V gene, and the remainder is unexplained. The V and J calls and the clone size are those of that table, but D and trimming were determined from the DNA. Across this sample there are roughly 87,000 clones, with 72% seen only once. The ten largest clonotypes hold around 15% of the sample.

Of note for this clone: Its antigen is unknown. No qualities accompany the bases; no much larger clone lies one base away.

Sequencing used peripheral blood. The source is a woman at least 80 years old with acute or convalescent COVID-19.

The CDR3 protein sequence reads: CASSRGEGQPQHF. The bases are TGTGCCAGCAGCCGAGGGGAGGGACAGCCCCAGCATTTT. The rearrangement combines TRBV12-3 or TRBV12-4 with TRBJ1-5; the D segment could be TRBD1, given 5 matching bases. Trimming takes 6 bases from V and 7 bases from J, and the germline ends sit 13 bases apart. The CDR3 holds 13 amino acids from the cysteine to the phenylalanine. The entry retains the CDR3 DNA only, 39 bases that are in frame from base 1.